Below, one T cell receptor (beta chain) is given with its context. This specimen belongs to a study of CD8 T cells in Susac syndrome. Random hexamers were used to reverse transcribe 0.5 to 1 ug of RNA. TCR beta CDR3 was amplified by immunoSEQ multiplex PCR. This amplification extended across 54 Vbeta and 13 Jbeta segments. From the immunoSEQ multiplex PCR reads, TCRdb called clonotypes with MiXCR, one entry per CDR3 protein. The profile shows around 170,000 distinct CDR3 sequences, approximately 96% of them singletons. V trimming: 5 bases; J trimming: 12 bases; junction bases outside the gene matches: 14. Per the germline V gene, CDR1 is MNHEY and CDR2 is SVGEGT. The CDR3 totals 16 residues.

The sequence was collected from a human donor with Susac syndrome. The rearrangement links TRBV6-2 or TRBV6-3 to TRBJ2-1, with 12 bases fitting TRBD2. Source material: CD4+ T cells from PBMCs. The CDR3 DNA reads TGTGCCAGCAGTAAAGCCCTAGCGGGGGGGCTGGTCGTGCAGTTCTTC. Protein sequence: CASSKALAGGLVVQFF.